The 14 T cell receptor beta chains below were found in one sample sequenced in a study of shared clonotypes between healthy human individuals. TCRdb's copy holds only in-frame clones and misses some; the assay was immunoSEQ multiplex PCR. The repertoire holds about 960,000 clones, with around 80% as singletons. The sequenced material came from memory CD4+ T cells sorted from blood. Subset here: CD45RA-negative fraction. These receptors were taken from a man aged 18 to 35 in good health.

This chain links TRBV6-1 with TRBJ1-6; maybe TRBD1 (6 bases). The CDR3 spans 19 residues. V dropped 0 bases and J dropped 5 bases, with 20 bases sitting between them. Per germline, CDR1 MNHNS and CDR2 SASEGT. The CDR3 nucleotides are TGTGCCAGCAGTGAAGCACAGGGAGCCGGCGTGGGGGATAATTCACCCCTCCACTTT. Residues: CASSEAQGAGVGDNSPLHF.

The V and J genes are TRBV5-4 and TRBJ2-3, with TRBD1 as a possible D gene (5 bases). Trimming removed 0 bases from V and 0 bases from J, with 8 bases in between. The length of the CDR3 is 15 residues. Germline CDR1 SGHNT, CDR2 YYREEE (reference sequence). The DNA for the CDR3 is TGTGCCAGCAGCTTGGAAGGGGCCAGCACAGATACGCAGTATTTT. This encodes CASSLEGASTDTQYF.

Here the CDR3 DNA reads TGTGCCAGCAGTTACCCTTTGCTGAACACTGAAGCTTTCTTT. As protein: CASSYPLLNTEAFF. The gene calls are TRBV28 and TRBJ1-1; D is unresolved. The CDR3 extends over 14 amino acids. V was shortened by 4 bases and J by 0 bases, with 9 bases between the two germline ends. From germline, CDR1 is MDHEN and CDR2 SYDVKM.

The genes are TRBV4-3 and TRBJ1-5, with D unresolved. Between the trimmed V and J ends, which lost 0 bases and 7 bases, there was a span of 13 bases. Germline lookup yields CDR1 LGHNA and CDR2 YSLEER. CDR3 length: 15 amino acids. The chain's CDR3 is CASSQDKGYGQPQHF. The CDR3 DNA reads as TGCGCCAGCAGCCAAGACAAAGGCTATGGACAGCCCCAGCATTTT.

CDR3 residues: CASSEVLTDNQPQHF. DNA for the CDR3: TGTGCCAGCAGTGAAGTTCTCACGGACAATCAGCCCCAGCATTTT. The chain carries TRBV2 and TRBJ1-5; D ambiguous. Looked up from germline, CDR1 is SNHLY and CDR2 is FYNNEI. Trimming removed 1 base at V and 3 bases at J, with 10 bases between. This CDR3 is 15 amino acids long.

This clone was seen a few times. The chain links TRBV10-3 to TRBJ1-2; D gene uncertain. The CDR3 loop spans 12 amino acids. The germline gives CDR1 ENHRY, CDR2 SYGVKD. The V end lost 2 bases, the J end lost 8 bases, and 9 bases lay between the germline ends. DNA for the CDR3: TGTGCCATCAGTGAGGACGTTGTGGGCTACACCTTC. Protein: CAISEDVVGYTF.

As regards this clone: A much larger clone differs from this one at a single base, so this may be a read error. The rearrangement uses TRBV7-3 and TRBJ2-7; the D is unclear. The CDR3 has 12 amino acids. Trimming cost V 2 bases and J 4 bases, with 6 bases left between them. Germline loops: CDR1 SGHTA, CDR2 FQGTGA. This CDR3 is CASSLVGYEQYF. The CDR3 coding sequence is TGTGCCAGCAGCTTAGTAGGTTACGAGCAGTACTTC. Based on the CDR3 plus reference TRBV7-3 and TRBJ2-7, the full variable domain is GAGVSQTPSNKVTEKGKYVELRCDPISGHTALYWYRQSLGQGPEFLIYFQGTGAADDSGLPNDRFFAVRPEGSVSTLKIQRTERGDSAVYLCASSLVGYEQYFGPGTRLTVT.

Points on this clone: The sample has other DNA sequences that encode this CDR3 too. The V and J genes are TRBV18 and TRBJ2-5; D unresolved. Germline lookup yields CDR1 KGHSH and CDR2 LQKENI. The CDR3 runs to 13 residues. V was pared by 3 bases and J by 1 base, with 6 bases between. CDR3 residues: CASSPGSQETQYF. CDR3 DNA sequence: TGTGCCAGCTCACCTGGCAGCCAAGAGACCCAGTACTTC.

V gene TRBV5-1 combines with J gene TRBJ2-2; TRBD2 aligns across 8 bases. V shed 0 bases, J shed 9 bases, and the junction held 7 bases outside the gene matches. The germline V gene encodes CDR1 SGHRS and CDR2 YFSETQ. The CDR3 is 15 residues long. CDR3 sequence: CASSLASGSLRELFF. CDR3 sequence (DNA): TGCGCCAGCAGCTTGGCCAGCGGGAGTTTAAGGGAGCTGTTTTTT.

The chain joins TRBV4-2 to TRBJ2-5; TRBD2 aligns across 12 bases. The CDR3 extends over 17 amino acids. Trimming removed 0 bases from V and 1 base from J; junction bases left unmatched: 3. The V gene's germline CDR1 is LGHNA and CDR2 YNFKEQ. CDR3 amino acids: CASSQEEGLAGQETQYF. In DNA, the CDR3 is TGTGCCAGCAGCCAAGAAGAGGGACTAGCGGGCCAAGAGACCCAGTACTTC.

This clone was counted once. The V gene is TRBV2, the J gene TRBJ2-2; D possibly matches TRBD1 or TRBD2 (6 bases each). Trimming shortened V by 6 bases and J by 6 bases, and 17 bases separated the two germline ends. This CDR3 spans 15 amino acids. Germline V CDR1 and CDR2: SNHLY, FYNNEI. The CDR3 bases are TGTGCCAGCAGCTTCAACCCGGGGGCCCCCGGGGAGCTGTTTTTT. It encodes CASSFNPGAPGELFF.

The V gene is TRBV5-1, the J gene TRBJ2-3, with D maybe TRBD2 (5 bases). Germline loops: CDR1 SGHRS, CDR2 YFSETQ. Trimming left V 8 bases short and J 1 base short, with 14 bases between. The CDR3 extends over 14 amino acids. The CDR3: CASTEGPGTDTQYF. CDR3 bases: TGCGCCAGTACTGAGGGTCCCGGCACAGATACGCAGTATTTT. The entire variable domain, with the rest obtained from reference TRBV5-1 and TRBJ2-3, is as follows: KAGVTQTPRYLIKTRGQQVTLSCSPISGHRSVSWYQQTPGQGLQFLFEYFSETQRNKGNFPGRFSGRQFSNSRSEMNVSTLELGDSALYLCASTEGPGTDTQYFGPGTRLTVL.

This chain connects TRBV6-5 to TRBJ2-5; 9 nucleotides line up with TRBD1. There are 14 residues in the CDR3. The germline V gene encodes CDR1 MNHEY and CDR2 SVGAGI. Trimming took 6 bases from V and 4 from J; bases not matched to a gene: 6. CDR3 nucleotide sequence: TGTGCCAGCAGCACGGGGACAGGGTTAGAGACCCAGTACTTC. Its protein product is CASSTGTGLETQYF.

V usage is TRBV7-9 and J usage is TRBJ1-2; TRBD1 is a possible D gene (6 bases). This CDR3 has 15 amino acids. V gave up 2 bases and J gave up 6 bases, with 16 bases separating them. CDR1 and CDR2 (germline): SEHNR, FQNEAQ (reference sequence). The chain's CDR3 is CASSLSHGGADGYTF. The DNA of the CDR3 is TGTGCCAGCAGCTTAAGTCACGGGGGCGCCGATGGCTACACCTTC.